The 23 T cell receptor beta chains below come from one sample, sequenced in a study of T cells in localized non-small cell lung cancer. Some clones are missing from TCRdb's copy, which holds only in-frame ones; the method was immunoSEQ multiplex PCR. The sample contains tens of thousands of clones, 81% of which appear only once. This specimen consisted of PBMCs, obtained before any cancer treatment. The receptors were gathered from a man between 40 and 69 years old with stage II lung adenocarcinoma.

The chain carries TRBV18 and TRBJ2-3; no definite D call. Germline CDR1 reads KGHSH; CDR2 reads LQKENI. V was clipped by 0 bases and J by 0 bases, with 1 base between them. The CDR3 consists of 13 residues. This chain's CDR3 is CASSPPSTDTQYF. The CDR3 DNA reads as TGTGCCAGCTCACCACCTAGCACAGATACGCAGTATTTT.

This clone is medium-sized. Other DNA sequences of this sample code for an identical CDR3. This rearrangement joins TRBV2 to TRBJ1-2; D gene uncertain. Germline values: CDR1 SNHLY, CDR2 FYNNEI. The CDR3 sequence is 14 residues long. Trimming left V 4 bases short and J 4 bases short, with 13 bases between. The CDR3 loop is CASSVDSRGYGYTF. In nucleotides, the CDR3 is TGTGCCAGCAGTGTGGACTCGCGGGGCTATGGCTACACCTTC.

As to this clone: The junction shows a germline mismatch at one end, possibly a read error. V usage is TRBV7-7 and J usage is TRBJ2-5, with 8 positions matching TRBD1. CDR1 and CDR2 from the germline V gene are SSHAT and FNYEAQ (reference sequence). The length of the CDR3 is 13 residues. CDR3 DNA sequence: TGTGCTAGCAGCTCCGGACAGGGAAAGACCCAGTACTTC. Protein: CASSSGQGKTQYF.

The gene calls are TRBV18 and TRBJ2-2; 15 positions agree with TRBD2. J was trimmed by 5 bases and V by 3 bases; bases with no gene match: 7. The germline V gene has CDR1 KGHSH and CDR2 LQKENI. CDR3 length: 18 residues. CDR3 DNA sequence: TGTGCCAGCTCACCTCTACCGGGACTAGCGGGAGGAACCGGGGAGCTGTTTTTT. It codes for CASSPLPGLAGGTGELFF.

The chain combines TRBV7-3 with TRBJ2-2, with TRBD2 matching over 11 bases. The CDR3 contains 17 residues. J gave up 1 base and V 2 bases, and 3 bases lay outside the gene matches. Germline V lookup: CDR1 SGHTA, CDR2 FQGTGA. The CDR3 is CASSLAGTSGNTGELFF. Written as DNA, the CDR3 is TGTGCCAGCAGCTTAGCCGGGACTAGCGGGAACACCGGGGAGCTGTTTTTT.

This clone was recorded only once. The gene calls are TRBV5-8 and TRBJ1-2; the match to TRBD1 covers 7 bases. The CDR3 is made up of 15 amino acids. Germline loops: CDR1 SGHTS, CDR2 YDEGEE. The J segment lost 2 bases and the V segment lost 3 bases, leaving 7 bases of the junction unmatched. CDR3 nucleotide sequence: TGTGCCAGCAGCTCCGATCTACAGGGGAACTATGGCTACACCTTC. Translated, it gives CASSSDLQGNYGYTF.

V is TRBV5-1 and J is TRBJ1-1; D ambiguous. Trimming stripped 1 base from V and 3 bases from J, with 13 bases between. The CDR3 covers 15 residues. Germline CDR1 and CDR2: SGHRS and YFSETQ. CDR3 coding DNA: TGCGCCAGCAGCTTGATCGGGATAAGGGACACTGAAGCTTTCTTT. It is translated as CASSLIGIRDTEAFF.

The chain combines TRBV29-1 with TRBJ2-3; no clear D gene. The germline V gene encodes CDR1 SQVTM and CDR2 ANQGSEA. CDR3 length equals 12 residues. V was trimmed by 8 bases and J by 1 base, leaving 10 bases between them. This CDR3 reads CSPGYGTDTQYF. The CDR3 nucleotides read TGCAGCCCTGGTTACGGCACAGATACGCAGTATTTT.

Written as DNA, the CDR3 is TGTGCCGCCCCTTTCGACCCGCAGTTCTTC. Translated, it gives CAAPFDPQFF. V gene TRBV2 combines with J gene TRBJ2-1; D remains unclear. Germline lookup yields CDR1 SNHLY and CDR2 FYNNEI. V shed 11 bases and J shed 12 bases, with 14 bases lying between them. The CDR3 consists of 10 residues.

This clone came up once. The chain is built from TRBV18 and TRBJ1-2; possibly TRBD1 for D (5 bases). Trimming took off 0 bases at V and 6 bases at J, with 20 bases between the two ends. Germline V gene sequence: CDR1 KGHSH, CDR2 LQKENI. The length of the CDR3 is 17 residues. DNA of the CDR3: TGTGCCAGCTCACCACCGGGGGGTACTCCCTTCCTTGATGGCTACACCTTC. It encodes CASSPPGGTPFLDGYTF.

The J gene is TRBJ2-7, the V gene TRBV11-1; TRBD2 is a possible D gene (5 bases). From germline, CDR1 is SGHAT and CDR2 FQDESV (reference sequence). The CDR3 totals 13 residues. V shed 3 bases and J shed 6 bases, with 12 bases lying between them. CDR3 region: CASSFRTVGEQYF. For the CDR3, the DNA is TGTGCCAGCAGCTTTAGGACTGTCGGCGAGCAGTACTTC. Full variable domain (outside the CDR3, taken from reference TRBV11-1 and TRBJ2-7): EAEVAQSPRYKITEKSQAVAFWCDPISGHATLYWYRQILGQGPELLVQFQDESVVDDSQLPKDRFSAERLKGVDSTLKIQPAELGDSAMYLCASSFRTVGEQYFGPGTRLTVT.

The rearrangement joins TRBV18 to TRBJ2-6, with a weak D call TRBD1 (6 bases). The CDR3 totals 18 residues. Germline-derived CDR1 and CDR2 are KGHSH and LQKENI. V gave up 1 base and J gave up 0 bases, with 13 bases separating them. This CDR3 is CASSPRTDLSSGANVLTF. DNA of the CDR3: TGTGCCAGCTCACCACGGACAGACTTAAGCTCTGGGGCCAACGTCCTGACTTTC. Full variable domain (remainder filled in from reference TRBV18 and TRBJ2-6): NAGVMQNPRHLVRRRGQEARLRCSPMKGHSHVYWYRQLPEEGLKFMVYLQKENIIDESGMPKERFSAEFPKEGPSILRIQQVVRGDSAAYFCASSPRTDLSSGANVLTFGAGSRLTVL.

This CDR3 is CASSSRQGVTGELFF. In DNA, the CDR3 is TGTGCCAGCAGCTCCAGACAGGGTGTAACCGGGGAGCTGTTTTTT. This chain joins TRBV11-2 and TRBJ2-2; 7 bases fit TRBD1. The J segment lost 5 bases and the V segment lost 4 bases, leaving 7 bases of the junction unmatched. The length of the CDR3 is 15 residues. Germline CDR1 is SGHAT and CDR2 is FQNNGV.

The chain couples TRBV6-5 to TRBJ2-5; TRBD2 aligns across 7 bases. The CDR3 extends over 14 amino acids. CDR1 and CDR2 from the germline V gene are MNHEY and SVGAGI. With 0 bases clipped from V and 4 bases from J, the junction kept 2 bases outside the gene matches. The CDR3 DNA reads TGTGCCAGCAGTTACTCGGGGGGGGGAGAGACCCAGTACTTC. Translation gives CASSYSGGGETQYF.

DNA for the CDR3: TGTGCCATCAGTGAGAGGGGCGGGGAGCTGTTTTTT. This encodes CAISERGGELFF. The J gene is TRBJ2-2, the V gene TRBV10-3; the D gene is possibly TRBD1 (5 bases). The germline V gene encodes CDR1 ENHRY and CDR2 SYGVKD. The CDR3 length is 12 residues. V lost 2 bases to trimming and J lost 7 bases, with 5 bases between them.

This chain uses TRBV7-9 with TRBJ2-5, with TRBD1 matching over 7 bases. This CDR3 is built from 16 residues. Germline-derived CDR1 and CDR2 are SEHNR and FQNEAQ (reference sequence). Losses at the gene ends were 5 bases for V and 5 bases for J; bases not matched to a gene: 14. CDR3 nucleotide sequence: TGTGCCAGCAGCCCCGAACCGACAGGGCTAGGGGAGACCCAGTACTTC. Amino acids: CASSPEPTGLGETQYF.

In DNA, the CDR3 is TGTGCCAGCAGCCAACAACCAGGGGACTATGGCTACACCTTC. Protein sequence: CASSQQPGDYGYTF. The chain is built from TRBV6-4 and TRBJ1-2; tentatively, D is TRBD1 (6 bases). Germline CDR1 MRHNA, CDR2 SNTAGT. The CDR3 sequence is 14 residues long. V was shortened by 6 bases and J by 3 bases, with 14 bases between the two germline ends.

This clone was picked up a small number of times. The V call is TRBV4-1, the J call TRBJ1-1; 8 nucleotides agree with TRBD1. The CDR3 loop spans 16 amino acids. The V segment lost 1 base and the J segment 3 bases; nucleotides outside the gene matches: 7. CDR1 and CDR2 from the germline V gene are MGHRA and YSYEKL. CDR3 sequence (DNA): TGCGCCAGCAGCCAAGGGTGGACAGGGAAGGACACTGAAGCTTTCTTT. Encoded protein: CASSQGWTGKDTEAFF.

This clone has just one count. At one end the junction does not follow the germline gene, possibly because of a read error. This sequence joins TRBV7-7 and TRBJ2-5; the match to TRBD2 covers 12 bases. The CDR3 has 14 residues. Germline CDR1 is SSHAT and CDR2 is FNYEAQ (reference sequence). The CDR3, as DNA: TGTGCTAGCAGCTCGGGACTAGCGGGAGAGACCCAGTACTTC. Protein product: CASSSGLAGETQYF.

The CDR3 DNA reads TGCGCCAGCAGCGGCGGGACAGGAGAGAACACTGAAGCTTTCTTT. It is translated as CASSGGTGENTEAFF. The chain has TRBV5-1 and TRBJ1-1, with 8 bases lining up with TRBD1. In germline, CDR1 is SGHRS, CDR2 YFSETQ. CDR3 size: 15 residues. The ends lost 4 bases at V and 1 base at J; junction bases unmatched: 6. The variable domain in full, completed from reference TRBV5-1 and TRBJ1-1, reads KAGVTQTPRYLIKTRGQQVTLSCSPISGHRSVSWYQQTPGQGLQFLFEYFSETQRNKGNFPGRFSGRQFSNSRSEMNVSTLELGDSALYLCASSGGTGENTEAFFGQGTRLTVV.

This clone was counted once. The V call is TRBV7-6, the J call TRBJ2-5; no definite D call. Germline values: CDR1 SGHVS, CDR2 FNYEAQ. Trimming took off 3 bases at V and 3 bases at J, with 14 bases between the two ends. This CDR3 contains 15 residues. The CDR3 protein is CASSLQAFLKETQYF. The CDR3 DNA reads TGTGCCAGCAGCTTGCAGGCCTTTTTGAAAGAGACCCAGTACTTC.

The chain employs TRBV10-3 and TRBJ1-3; possibly TRBD1 for D (6 bases). Trimming cost V 6 bases and J 0 bases, with 12 bases left between them. The germline V gene encodes CDR1 ENHRY and CDR2 SYGVKD. The CDR3 extends over 15 amino acids. CDR3 DNA sequence: TGTGCCATCAGGGACAGAGTGAGCTCTGGAAACACCATATATTTT. Protein product: CAIRDRVSSGNTIYF.

The chain is built from TRBV9 and TRBJ2-5; no reliable D call. Trimming left V 0 bases short and J 5 bases short, with 8 bases between. This CDR3 has 13 residues. CDR1 is SGDLS and CDR2 is YYNGEE in the germline V gene. The CDR3 reads CASSVAGSETQYF. As DNA, the CDR3 is TGTGCCAGCAGCGTAGCTGGGTCGGAGACCCAGTACTTC.